The 5 T cell receptor beta chains reported below all come from one sample, sequenced in a study of shared clonotypes between healthy human individuals. Assay used: immunoSEQ multiplex PCR; TCRdb lists only in-frame clones, some missing. The sample consists of approximately 720,000 clones, roughly 78% of them appearing once. The sequenced sample was memory CD4+ T cells sorted from blood. The subset is: CD45RA-negative fraction. Receptor source: a woman aged 25-40 years in good health.

In DNA, the CDR3 is TGTGCCAGTAGTCCTTGGGATCCGGGACAGGGCTTTGGTTTCAACTCCTACGAGCAGTACTTC. It translates to CASSPWDPGQGFGFNSYEQYF. The chain employs TRBV19 and TRBJ2-7; 9 bases are a match to TRBD1. Per germline, CDR1 LNHDA and CDR2 SQIVND (reference sequence). The CDR3 is 21 residues long. V was pared by 5 bases and J by 0 bases, with 23 bases of the junction left unmatched.

As for this clone: A much larger clone differs from this one at a single base, so this may be a read error. Other DNA sequences in the same sample also yield this CDR3. This chain uses TRBV7-6 with TRBJ1-1; TRBD1 might be the D (6 bases). CDR3 length equals 13 residues. CDR1 and CDR2 (germline): SGHVS, FNYEAQ. The chain's CDR3 is CASSPQRDTEAFF. DNA for the CDR3: TGTGCCAGCAGCCCCCAGAGGGACACAGAAGCTTTCTTT.

The V call is TRBV27, the J call TRBJ2-5; no clear D. The CDR3 has 12 residues. V lost 8 bases, J lost 0 bases, and 7 bases lay in between. From germline, CDR1 is MNHEY and CDR2 SMNVEV (reference sequence). DNA for the CDR3: TGTGCCAGCGGTGGGTACCAAGAGACCCAGTACTTC. This sequence encodes CASGGYQETQYF.

The chain recombines TRBV28 with TRBJ2-7; 7 bases match TRBD2. The V gene's germline CDR1 is MDHEN and CDR2 SYDVKM. This CDR3 is built from 15 residues. After removal of 6 bases from V and 7 bases from J, the junction contained 15 bases not matched to a gene. This CDR3 is CASSKWGGRGGEQYF. The CDR3 DNA follows: TGTGCCAGCAGCAAATGGGGCGGGAGAGGTGGGGAGCAGTACTTC.

The chain links TRBV29-1 to TRBJ2-7; 7 positions agree with TRBD1. V shed 4 bases and J 0 bases; nucleotides not matched to a gene: 9. CDR1 is SQVTM, CDR2 ANQGSEA, per germline. The CDR3 covers 15 residues. The CDR3 DNA is TGCAGCGTTGTTATATGGACAGGACTCTCCTACGAGCAGTACTTC. Its protein is CSVVIWTGLSYEQYF.